Below are 5 T cell receptor beta chains sequenced from a single sample in a study of T-cell memory formation after mild COVID-19. Each CDR3 protein gets one entry after TCRdb re-called the 5' RACE reads with MiXCR. The table has 240,000 or so distinct CDR3 sequences, 8% to 10% seen once. Material for sequencing was PBMCs or a T cell subset sorted from them (not recorded which). The receptor set was obtained from a man aged 18 to 30 who had mild COVID-19 (a few samples of this study predate the infection). Cell type and time point are not known.

The table lists this clonotype with a count of one. The chain has TRBV19 and TRBJ2-5; D unresolved. CDR1 LNHDA and CDR2 SQIVND come from the germline V gene (reference sequence). V dropped 4 bases and J dropped 3 bases, with 9 bases sitting between them. This CDR3 is 13 amino acids long. CDR3 bases: TGTGCCAGTAGTAGGGCAGACGAAGAGACCCAGTACTTC. Translation gives CASSRADEETQYF.

This clonotype was recorded a few times. The chain links TRBV7-2 to TRBJ2-1; TRBD2 matches at 14 bases. Germline-derived CDR1 and CDR2 are SGHTA and FQGNSA. The CDR3 totals 17 residues. The junction had 4 bases not matched to a gene; V was cut back by 5 bases and J by 1 base. The CDR3 nucleotides are TGTGCCAGCAGCCCGCGGACTAGCGGGGGGTCCTACAATGAGCAGTTCTTC. Amino acids: CASSPRTSGGSYNEQFF.

The chain employs TRBV6-5 and TRBJ1-4, with D hard to call. The CDR3 length is 15 residues. Germline V lookup: CDR1 MNHEY, CDR2 SVGAGI. V was clipped by 4 bases and J by 8 bases, with 17 bases between them. The CDR3 sequence is CASSSGMRVGEKLFF. CDR3 bases: TGTGCCAGCAGTTCGGGGATGAGGGTGGGGGAAAAACTGTTTTTT.

This clonotype appeared many times. The chain employs TRBV7-2 and TRBJ2-3; 9 bases map to TRBD2. Germline-derived CDR1 and CDR2 are SGHTA and FQGNSA. Trimming at V came to 5 bases and at J to 6 bases, leaving 9 bases not matched to a gene. The CDR3 is made up of 15 amino acids. In DNA, the CDR3 is TGTGCCAGCAGCCTAAAGCGGGGGGATTTGGATACGCAGTATTTT. It yields the protein CASSLKRGDLDTQYF.

This clonotype was picked up many times. This sequence joins TRBV5-1 and TRBJ2-1; 7 bases match TRBD1. From germline, CDR1 is SGHRS and CDR2 YFSETQ. This CDR3 is built from 15 residues. The J segment lost 9 bases and the V segment lost 2 bases, leaving 11 bases of the junction unmatched. CDR3 nucleotides: TGCGCCAGCAGCTTCTCCCCAGGGGGTGGAGGTGAGCAGTTCTTC. As protein: CASSFSPGGGGEQFF.